Here is one T cell receptor (beta chain) with its context. Some clones are missing from TCRdb's copy, which holds only in-frame ones; the method was immunoSEQ multiplex PCR. Of approximately 12,000 clones detected, about 91% appear once; the ten largest clones hold 2.2%. This record comes from a study of tumor T cells in aggressive B-cell lymphoma. What was sequenced was tumor tissue. The clonotype originates from an adult with diffuse large B cell lymphoma.

This CDR3 reads CASSGTGKVLANGYTF. In DNA form, the CDR3 reads TGTGCCTCCTCCGGGACAGGGAAAGTCCTAGCGAATGGCTACACCTTC. The chain couples TRBV30 to TRBJ1-2; 9 nucleotides agree with TRBD1. Trimming removed 7 bases from V and 6 bases from J; junction bases left unmatched: 18. The CDR3 consists of 16 residues. Germline lookup yields CDR1 GTSNPN and CDR2 SVGIG (reference sequence).